A selection of T cell receptor beta chains follows, all from one sample in a study of T cells in Graves' hyperthyroidism and ophthalmopathy. TCRdb reprocessed the multiplex PCR reads with MiXCR, giving one entry per CDR3 protein. Here the sample spans 480,000 or so distinct CDR3 sequences, approximately 49% being singletons. The sequenced sample was peripheral blood or thyroid tissue (not recorded which). The receptor set was obtained from an adult woman with Graves' disease, either hyperthyroidism or ophthalmopathy (not recorded which). The CDR3 runs from the conserved cysteine through the conserved F or W. A D gene is named only where the DNA matches it firmly. Only part of the rows carry a size: once, few, many, or a class if the clone is expanded.

v_call,j_call,clone_size,d_call,cdr3_aa,cdr3_nt
TRBV7-6,TRBJ2-2,.,.,CASSLALAANTGELFF,TGTGCCAGCAGCTTAGCGCTTGCAGCCAACACCGGGGAGCTGTTTTTT
TRBV10-3,TRBJ1-6,.,.,CAISPDRNSPLHF,TGTGCCATCAGCCCTGACAGAAATTCACCCCTCCACTTT
TRBV4-1,TRBJ1-2,.,TRBD1,CASSQRTGGLYGYTF,TGCGCCAGCAGCCAACGGACAGGGGGCCTCTATGGCTACACCTTC
TRBV19,TRBJ2-2,few,.,CASTSPRRVPLTGELFF,TGTGCCAGTACCTCTCCCCGACGGGTTCCACTCACCGGGGAGCTGTTTTTT
TRBV7-9,TRBJ2-5,many,.,CASSLYPGIRETQYF,TGTGCCAGCAGCTTATATCCCGGGATCCGAGAGACCCAGTACTTC
TRBV19,TRBJ1-5,many,TRBD1,CASSKGQASNQPQHF,TGTGCCAGTAGCAAAGGACAGGCTAGCAATCAGCCCCAGCATTTT
TRBV5-1,TRBJ1-1,.,TRBD1,CASSSLPGGLDTEAFF,TGCGCCAGCAGCTCCTTACCAGGGGGCCTGGACACTGAAGCTTTCTTT
TRBV19,TRBJ2-7,many,TRBD1,CASKSGAGGNEQYF,TGTGCCAGTAAGTCCGGTGCAGGGGGTAACGAGCAGTACTTC
TRBV20-1,TRBJ1-4,few,TRBD1,CSASPHGTGEKLFF,TGCAGTGCTTCGCCCCACGGGACAGGAGAAAAACTGTTTTTT
TRBV18,TRBJ1-1,few,.,CASSPGRANTEAFF,TGTGCCAGCTCACCAGGCCGAGCGAACACTGAAGCTTTCTTT
TRBV25-1,TRBJ1-1,.,.,CASSEMVVGTEAFF,TGTGCCAGCAGTGAAATGGTTGTTGGGACTGAAGCTTTCTTT
TRBV4-3,TRBJ2-5,many,TRBD2,CASSRAGGPGETQYF,TGCGCCAGCAGCAGAGCGGGAGGGCCCGGGGAGACCCAGTACTTC
TRBV12-3/TRBV12-4,TRBJ2-6,few,.,CASSPFLTF,TGTGCCAGCAGCCCCTTCCTGACTTTC
TRBV28,TRBJ2-2,few,TRBD1,CASSQAQGAANTGELFF,TGTGCCAGCAGCCAAGCCCAGGGGGCAGCGAACACCGGGGAGCTGTTTTTT
TRBV10-3,TRBJ2-5,.,TRBD1,CAVPGQGRETQYF,TGTGCTGTCCCGGGACAGGGGCGAGAGACCCAGTACTTC
TRBV15,TRBJ2-3,.,.,CATSRASGRTDTQYF,TGTGCCACCAGCAGAGCGAGCGGCCGCACAGATACGCAGTATTTT
TRBV12-3/TRBV12-4,TRBJ1-5,many,.,CASSYGLSNQPQHF,TGTGCCAGCAGCTACGGGCTTTCTAATCAGCCCCAGCATTTT
TRBV20-1,TRBJ1-5,once,.,CSAFRGGNQPQHF,TGCAGTGCTTTCAGGGGCGGCAATCAGCCTCAGCATTTT
TRBV5-1,TRBJ1-2,many,TRBD1,CASSLPGGIYGYTF,TGCGCCAGCAGCTTGCCAGGGGGGATATATGGCTACACCTTC
TRBV5-1,TRBJ2-5,many,TRBD2,CASSSGLAVETQYF,TGCGCCAGCAGCTCGGGACTAGCGGTAGAGACCCAGTACTTC
TRBV30,TRBJ1-5,.,.,CAWSVGDQPQHF,TGTGCCTGGAGTGTAGGGGATCAGCCCCAGCATTTT
TRBV20-1,TRBJ1-3,many,.,CSARDLGSSGNTIYF,TGCAGTGCTAGAGATCTCGGGTCCTCTGGAAACACCATATATTTT